Sequencing of this T cell receptor (beta chain) was carried out in a study of siplizumab effects on memory and regulatory T cells. Overall study results and limits: Alloreactive sequences tracing back to unstimulated CD4+ memory cells fell significantly with siplizumab. Naive T cells looked more diverse than memory cells, and they looked like major contributors to the alloresponse. An assignable phenotype, naive or memory, was missing from roughly 78-96% of proliferating CD4+ or CD8+ clones. To unstimulated subsets, only a minor fraction of alloreactive clones could be mapped.

Repertoires were generated with immunoSEQ multiplex PCR, while TCRdb's copy carries only in-frame clones and drops some. The sample carries about 72,000 clones, roughly nine tenths recorded once. Concerning this clone itself: What it binds is unknown.

The CDR3 is 15 amino acids. Trimming cost V 2 bases and J 1 base; bases outside gene matches: 5. Germline V gene sequence: CDR1 PRHDT, CDR2 FYEKMQ (reference sequence). The sequence was collected from a human donor in good health. Specimen: CD8+ T cells sorted from blood. The rearrangement joins TRBV13 to TRBJ2-7, with 7 bases that match TRBD1. The DNA of the CDR3 is TGTGCCAGCAGCTTACTGGGGGACAGATCCTACGAGCAGTACTTC. This gives the protein CASSLLGDRSYEQYF. Using reference TRBV13 and TRBJ2-7 for the parts outside the CDR3, the full variable domain is AAGVIQSPRHLIKEKRETATLKCYPIPRHDTVYWYQQGPGQDPQFLISFYEKMQSDKGSIPDRFSAQQFSDYHSELNMSSLELGDSALYFCASSLLGDRSYEQYFGPGTRLTVT.